This entry features one T cell receptor beta chain sequence. The data belong to a study of blood T cells in healthy people across ages. The second PCR ran roughly 6 to 11 cycles with a sample-barcoded 5' primer and J-beta primers. TCRdb fed the 5' RACE reads into MiXCR, producing one record per CDR3 protein. The sample lists some 710,000 distinct CDR3 sequences; 22% were seen once. The CDR3 is 14 amino acids. V lost 7 bases to trimming and J lost 9 bases, with 16 bases between them. This clonotype originated in a man between 65 and 79 years old in good health. V usage is TRBV12-3 or TRBV12-4 and J usage is TRBJ1-6, with D perhaps matching TRBD1 (5 bases). Material: blood. The CDR3 protein is CASTAGTPASPLHF. The CDR3 coding sequence is TGTGCCAGCACCGCCGGGACCCCCGCTTCACCCCTCCACTTT.